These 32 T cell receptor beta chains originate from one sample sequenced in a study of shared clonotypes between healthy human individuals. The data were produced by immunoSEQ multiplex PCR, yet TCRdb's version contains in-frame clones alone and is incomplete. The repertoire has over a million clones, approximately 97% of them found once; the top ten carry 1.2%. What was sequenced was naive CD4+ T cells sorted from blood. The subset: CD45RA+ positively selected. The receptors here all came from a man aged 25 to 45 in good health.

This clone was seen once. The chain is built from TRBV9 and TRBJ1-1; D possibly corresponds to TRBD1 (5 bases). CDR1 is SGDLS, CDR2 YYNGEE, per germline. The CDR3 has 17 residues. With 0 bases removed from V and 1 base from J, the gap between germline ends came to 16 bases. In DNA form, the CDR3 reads TGTGCCAGCAGCGTAGACCCCTGGGCAGGGAGGAACACTGAAGCTTTCTTT. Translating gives CASSVDPWAGRNTEAFF.

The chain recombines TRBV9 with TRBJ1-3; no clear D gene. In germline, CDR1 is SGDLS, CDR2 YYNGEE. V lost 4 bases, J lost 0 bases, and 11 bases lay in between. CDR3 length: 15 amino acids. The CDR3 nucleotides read TGTGCCAGCAGCCTTAACCCCAACTCTGGAAACACCATATATTTT. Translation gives CASSLNPNSGNTIYF.

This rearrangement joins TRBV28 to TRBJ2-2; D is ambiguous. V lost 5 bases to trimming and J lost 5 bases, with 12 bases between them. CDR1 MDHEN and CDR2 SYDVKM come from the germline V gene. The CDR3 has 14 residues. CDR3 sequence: CASSHLLGTGELFF. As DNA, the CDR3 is TGTGCCAGCAGTCACCTATTGGGGACCGGGGAGCTGTTTTTT.

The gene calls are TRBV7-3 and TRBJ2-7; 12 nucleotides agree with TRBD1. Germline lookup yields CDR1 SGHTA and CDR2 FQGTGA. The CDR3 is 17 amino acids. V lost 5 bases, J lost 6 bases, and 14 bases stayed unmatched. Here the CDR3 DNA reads TGTGCCAGCAGCCTCAGAGGACCCGGGACAGGGGGCTCCGAGCAGTACTTC. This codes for CASSLRGPGTGGSEQYF.

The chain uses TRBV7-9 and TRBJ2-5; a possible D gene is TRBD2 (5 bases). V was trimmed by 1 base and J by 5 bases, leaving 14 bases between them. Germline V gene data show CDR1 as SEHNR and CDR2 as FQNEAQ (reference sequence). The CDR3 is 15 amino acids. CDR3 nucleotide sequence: TGTGCCAGCAGCTTAGGCAGAAGGGAGTCTGAGACCCAGTACTTC. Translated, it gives CASSLGRRESETQYF.

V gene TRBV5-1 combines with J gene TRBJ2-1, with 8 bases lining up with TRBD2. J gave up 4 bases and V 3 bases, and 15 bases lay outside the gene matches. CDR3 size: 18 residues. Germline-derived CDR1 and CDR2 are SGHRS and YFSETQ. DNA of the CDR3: TGCGCCAGCAGCTCCGGGGGGGGAGGGCCCCGGGTATACAATGAGCAGTTCTTC. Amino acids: CASSSGGGGPRVYNEQFF.

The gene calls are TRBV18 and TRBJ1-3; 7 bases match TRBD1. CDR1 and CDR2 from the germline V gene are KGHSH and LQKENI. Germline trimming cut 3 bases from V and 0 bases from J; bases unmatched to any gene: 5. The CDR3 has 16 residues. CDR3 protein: CASSPTGLLSGNTIYF. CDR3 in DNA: TGTGCCAGCTCACCGACAGGGCTACTCTCTGGAAACACCATATATTTT.

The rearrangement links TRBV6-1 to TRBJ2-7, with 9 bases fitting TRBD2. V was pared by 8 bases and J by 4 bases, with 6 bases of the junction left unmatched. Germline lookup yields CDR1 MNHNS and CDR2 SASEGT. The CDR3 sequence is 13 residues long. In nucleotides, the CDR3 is TGTGCCAGCTGGATAGCGGGGGAATACGAGCAGTACTTC. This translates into CASWIAGEYEQYF.

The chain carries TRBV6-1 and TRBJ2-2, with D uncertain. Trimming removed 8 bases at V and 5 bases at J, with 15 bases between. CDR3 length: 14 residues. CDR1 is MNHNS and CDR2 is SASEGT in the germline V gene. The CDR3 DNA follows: TGTGCCAGCTCTGTTCTAGTTTCTACCGGGGAGCTGTTTTTT. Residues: CASSVLVSTGELFF.

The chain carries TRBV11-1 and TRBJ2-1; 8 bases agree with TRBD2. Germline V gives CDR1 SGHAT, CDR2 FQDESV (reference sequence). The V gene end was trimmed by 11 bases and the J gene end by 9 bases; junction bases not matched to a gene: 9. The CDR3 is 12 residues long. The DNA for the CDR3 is TGTGCCTCAAGGGCCGCGGGGGGTGAGCAGTTCTTC. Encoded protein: CASRAAGGEQFF.

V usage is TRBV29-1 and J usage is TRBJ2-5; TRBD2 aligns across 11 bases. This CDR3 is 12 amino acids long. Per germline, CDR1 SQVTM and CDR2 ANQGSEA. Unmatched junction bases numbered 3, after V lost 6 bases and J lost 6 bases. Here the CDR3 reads CSVRTSGQTQYF. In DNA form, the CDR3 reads TGCAGCGTGAGGACTAGCGGGCAGACCCAGTACTTC.

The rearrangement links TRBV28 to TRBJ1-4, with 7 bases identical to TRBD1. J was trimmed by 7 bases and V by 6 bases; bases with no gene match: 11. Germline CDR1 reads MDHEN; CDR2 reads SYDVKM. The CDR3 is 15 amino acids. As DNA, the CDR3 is TGTGCCAGCAGCTACGTCGAGGGGGCGCGTGAAAAACTGTTTTTT. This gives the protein CASSYVEGAREKLFF.

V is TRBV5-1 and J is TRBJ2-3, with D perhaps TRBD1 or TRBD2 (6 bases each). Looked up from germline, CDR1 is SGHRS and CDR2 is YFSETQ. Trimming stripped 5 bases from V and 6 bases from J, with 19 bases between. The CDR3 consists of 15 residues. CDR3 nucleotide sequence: TGCGCCAGCAGAGGGGGACTCGGCTTAAGGGATACGCAGTATTTT. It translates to CASRGGLGLRDTQYF. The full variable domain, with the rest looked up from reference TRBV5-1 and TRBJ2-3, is KAGVTQTPRYLIKTRGQQVTLSCSPISGHRSVSWYQQTPGQGLQFLFEYFSETQRNKGNFPGRFSGRQFSNSRSEMNVSTLELGDSALYLCASRGGLGLRDTQYFGPGTRLTVL.

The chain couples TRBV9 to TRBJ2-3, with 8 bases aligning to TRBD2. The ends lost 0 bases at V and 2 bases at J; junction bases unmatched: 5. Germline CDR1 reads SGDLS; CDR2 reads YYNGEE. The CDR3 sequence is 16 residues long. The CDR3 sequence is CASSVAGGPATDTQYF. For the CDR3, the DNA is TGTGCCAGCAGCGTAGCGGGAGGGCCTGCCACAGATACGCAGTATTTT. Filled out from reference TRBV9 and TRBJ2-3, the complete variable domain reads DSGVTQTPKHLITATGQRVTLRCSPRSGDLSVYWYQQSLDQGLQFLIQYYNGEERAKGNILERFSAQQFPDLHSELNLSSLELGDSALYFCASSVAGGPATDTQYFGPGTRLTVL.

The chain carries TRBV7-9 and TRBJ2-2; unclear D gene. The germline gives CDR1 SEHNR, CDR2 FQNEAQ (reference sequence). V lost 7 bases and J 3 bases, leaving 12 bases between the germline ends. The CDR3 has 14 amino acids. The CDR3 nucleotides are TGTGCCAGCACCCCCGACATTTACACCGGGGAGCTGTTTTTT. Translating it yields CASTPDIYTGELFF.

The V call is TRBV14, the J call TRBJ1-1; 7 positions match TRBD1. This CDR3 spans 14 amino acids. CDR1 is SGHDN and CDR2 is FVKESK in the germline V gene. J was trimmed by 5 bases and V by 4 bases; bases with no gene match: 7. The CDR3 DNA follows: TGTGCCAGCAGCCCCTTTCAGGGGGGAACTGAAGCTTTCTTT. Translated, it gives CASSPFQGGTEAFF.

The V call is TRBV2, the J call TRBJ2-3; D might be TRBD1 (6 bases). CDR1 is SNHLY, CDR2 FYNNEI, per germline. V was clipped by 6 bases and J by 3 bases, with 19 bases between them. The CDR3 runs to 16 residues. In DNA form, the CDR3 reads TGTGCCAGCAGGCCCCAGGGGTCCCGGGGTACAGATACGCAGTATTTT. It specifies CASRPQGSRGTDTQYF.

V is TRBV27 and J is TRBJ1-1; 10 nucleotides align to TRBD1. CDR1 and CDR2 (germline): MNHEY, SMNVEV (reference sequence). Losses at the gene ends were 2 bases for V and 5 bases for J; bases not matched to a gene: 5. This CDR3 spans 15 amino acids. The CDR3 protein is CASSLRTGGQTEAFF. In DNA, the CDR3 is TGTGCCAGCAGTTTAAGGACAGGGGGGCAGACTGAAGCTTTCTTT.

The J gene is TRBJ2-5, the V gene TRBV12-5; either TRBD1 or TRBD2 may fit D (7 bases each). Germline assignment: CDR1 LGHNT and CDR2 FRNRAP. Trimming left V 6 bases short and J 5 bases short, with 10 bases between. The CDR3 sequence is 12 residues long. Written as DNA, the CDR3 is TGTGCTAGTGGGGGAGGGGGCGAGACCCAGTACTTC. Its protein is CASGGGGETQYF.

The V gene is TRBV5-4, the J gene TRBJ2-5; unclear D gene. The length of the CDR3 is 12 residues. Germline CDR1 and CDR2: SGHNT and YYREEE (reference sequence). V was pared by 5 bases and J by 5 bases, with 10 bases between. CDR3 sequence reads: CASSLPTETQYF. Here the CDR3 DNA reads TGTGCCAGCAGTTTACCTACGGAGACCCAGTACTTC.

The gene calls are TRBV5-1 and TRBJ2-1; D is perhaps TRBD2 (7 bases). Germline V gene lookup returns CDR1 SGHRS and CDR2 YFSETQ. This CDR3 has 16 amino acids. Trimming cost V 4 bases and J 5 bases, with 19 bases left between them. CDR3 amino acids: CASSPGGAVSHNEQFF. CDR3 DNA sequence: TGCGCCAGCAGCCCTGGGGGGGCTGTATCTCACAATGAGCAGTTCTTC.

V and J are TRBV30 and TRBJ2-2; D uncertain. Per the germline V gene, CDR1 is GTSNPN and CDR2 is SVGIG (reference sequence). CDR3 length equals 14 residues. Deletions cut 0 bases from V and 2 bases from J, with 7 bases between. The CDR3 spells CAWSVTANTGELFF. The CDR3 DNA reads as TGTGCCTGGAGTGTCACAGCTAACACCGGGGAGCTGTTTTTT.

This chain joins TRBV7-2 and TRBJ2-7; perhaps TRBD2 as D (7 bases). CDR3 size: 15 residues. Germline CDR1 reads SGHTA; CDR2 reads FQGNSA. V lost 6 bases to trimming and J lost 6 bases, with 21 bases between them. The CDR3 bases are TGTGCCAGCAGAGCGGGACAAAGCCCCTCCGGCGAGCAGTACTTC. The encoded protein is CASRAGQSPSGEQYF. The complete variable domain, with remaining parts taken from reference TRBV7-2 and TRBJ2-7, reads GAGVSQSPSNKVTEKGKDVELRCDPISGHTALYWYRQSLGQGLEFLIYFQGNSAPDKSGLPSDRFSAERTGGSVSTLTIQRTQQEDSAVYLCASRAGQSPSGEQYFGPGTRLTVT.

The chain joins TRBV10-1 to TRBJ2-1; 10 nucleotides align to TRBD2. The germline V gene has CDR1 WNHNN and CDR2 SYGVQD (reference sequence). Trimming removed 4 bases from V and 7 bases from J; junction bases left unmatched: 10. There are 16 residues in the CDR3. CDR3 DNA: TGCGCCAGCAGTGGTGAGAAGCGGGAGGGCCAAAATGAGCAGTTCTTC. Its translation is CASSGEKREGQNEQFF.

Here the CDR3 reads CAIRPGQGPNTEAFF. DNA for the CDR3: TGTGCCATCAGACCGGGACAGGGCCCGAACACTGAAGCTTTCTTT. The chain combines TRBV10-3 with TRBJ1-1, with 9 nucleotides matching TRBD1. CDR3 length: 15 amino acids. V trimming: 6 bases; J trimming: 1 base; junction bases outside the gene matches: 6. In germline, CDR1 is ENHRY, CDR2 SYGVKD.

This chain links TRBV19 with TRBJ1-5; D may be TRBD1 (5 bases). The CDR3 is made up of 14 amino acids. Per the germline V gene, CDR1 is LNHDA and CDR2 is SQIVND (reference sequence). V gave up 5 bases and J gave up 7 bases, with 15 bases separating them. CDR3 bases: TGTGCCAGTAGTGCCCCGGGAGGGGACCAGCCCCAGCATTTT. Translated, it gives CASSAPGGDQPQHF. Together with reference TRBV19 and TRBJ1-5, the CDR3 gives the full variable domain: DGGITQSPKYLFRKEGQNVTLSCEQNLNHDAMYWYRQDPGQGLRLIYYSQIVNDFQKGDIAEGYSVSREKKESFPLTVTSAQKNPTAFYLCASSAPGGDQPQHFGDGTRLSIL.

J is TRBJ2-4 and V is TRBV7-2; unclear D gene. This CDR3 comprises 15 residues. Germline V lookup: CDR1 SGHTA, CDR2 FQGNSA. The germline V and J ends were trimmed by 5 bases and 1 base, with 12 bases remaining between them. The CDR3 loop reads CASSALVRAKNIQYF. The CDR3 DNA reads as TGTGCCAGCAGCGCCCTGGTGAGGGCCAAAAACATTCAGTACTTC.

The CDR3 DNA reads as TGTGCCAGCAGCACCGTGGCAGGGTTCAGCAATCAGCCCCAGCATTTT. It translates to CASSTVAGFSNQPQHF. The chain employs TRBV7-2 and TRBJ1-5; the D gene is possibly TRBD1 (5 bases). V was cut by 5 bases and J by 1 base, with 15 bases left in between. The germline V gene encodes CDR1 SGHTA and CDR2 FQGNSA. The CDR3 runs to 16 residues.

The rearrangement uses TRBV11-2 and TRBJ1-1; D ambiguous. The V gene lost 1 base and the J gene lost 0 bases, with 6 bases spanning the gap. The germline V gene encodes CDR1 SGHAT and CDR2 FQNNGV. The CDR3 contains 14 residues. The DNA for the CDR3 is TGTGCCAGCAGCTTAGCGCGGGTGAACACTGAAGCTTTCTTT. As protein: CASSLARVNTEAFF.

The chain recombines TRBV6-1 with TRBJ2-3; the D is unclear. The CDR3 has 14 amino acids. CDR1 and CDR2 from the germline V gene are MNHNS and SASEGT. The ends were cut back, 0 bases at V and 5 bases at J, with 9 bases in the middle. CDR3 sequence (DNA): TGTGCCAGCAGTGAAGCGCTTCGAAGAGATACGCAGTATTTT. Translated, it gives CASSEALRRDTQYF.

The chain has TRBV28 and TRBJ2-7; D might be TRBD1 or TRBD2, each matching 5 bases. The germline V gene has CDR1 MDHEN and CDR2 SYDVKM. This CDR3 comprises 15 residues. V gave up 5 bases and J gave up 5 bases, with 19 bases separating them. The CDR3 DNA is TGTGCCAGCAGTCCTTTGGGACGGATTATCCACGAGCAGTACTTC. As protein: CASSPLGRIIHEQYF.

CDR3 in DNA: TGTGCCAGCAGTCAAGACAGGGGGCTGTATGGCTACACCTTC. Translating gives CASSQDRGLYGYTF. The V gene is TRBV28, the J gene TRBJ1-2, with 10 nucleotides matching TRBD1. Germline V gene data show CDR1 as MDHEN and CDR2 as SYDVKM. V shed 5 bases and J 5 bases; nucleotides not matched to a gene: 5. The CDR3 runs to 14 residues.